This T cell receptor (beta chain) appears in the sequencing data of a study of T cell responses to AZD1222 COVID-19 vaccine (dated by TCRdb to about 2021). In the study overall: TCR sequencing was performed for 230 to 250 trial participants, of whom around 200 were given two doses of AZD1222 and roughly 25 were given two doses of MenACWY control vaccine. Trial participants were enrolled into age subgroups of 18-55, 56-69 and 70-plus years, which contained approximately 150, 30 and 60 TCR-sequenced participants, respectively. Results the study describes overall, beyond this receptor: Participants were mostly white British, with more females than males. The authors suggested clonal diversity may have been underestimated. Reportedly, close to half of the unique spike-specific TCRs recognized epitopes lying outside the regions that are mutated in the B.1.351 and B.1.1.7 variants. After two AZD1222 doses, both the breadth and the depth of spike-specific TCRs were significantly higher than at day 0 and than in MenACWY recipients. Vaccine-associated CD4 TCRs spanned the whole spike protein, with dominant responses in regions 160-218 and 743-854. The 56-69-year group was small, and its depth increase did not reach significance, likely because of low power. Conclusions about previously exposed vaccinees are limited, since just five or six AZD1222 recipients were seropositive for SARS-CoV-2 at baseline. Because no samples from the day 14 peak response were available, repertoires could be characterized only after the peak T cell response.

To note about this clone: It lacks a known antigen. Base qualities are missing; no much larger clone stands one base away.

The time point label for this specimen denotes: about 28 days (+/-7) after the second vaccine dose. AZD1222 recipients whose second dose came at about 4 weeks and those whose second dose came at about 12 weeks were combined into one group, since spike-specific TCR depth and breadth did not differ between the two schedules. Samples from vaccinated people were obtained from the UK trials COV001 and COV002, which included a single-blind randomized controlled phase 2/3 trial of AZD1222 (ChAdOx1 nCoV-19) in healthy adults. Trial participant PBMC samples were collected at day 0 and day 28 after the second dose for TCRbeta chain sequencing. The CDR3 regions of human TCRbeta chains were analyzed by immunosequencing. The study's own analysis went as follows. TCRs in the repertoires were matched against a reference library of SARS-CoV-2-specific TCRs that had been generated with the MIRA antigen-specificity platform. Breadth meant the fraction of unique TCRs that were SARS-CoV-2-associated, whereas depth meant the fraction of total T cells that were SARS-CoV-2-associated. Each spike-specific TCR was assigned to its reactive spike region and to a CD4 or CD8 class using the MIRA data. Log10-transformed breadth and depth values were compared by one-way ANOVA with Sidak's multiple comparisons tests. TCRdb stores this immuneACCESS table with in-frame sequences only. Part of the clones is absent; in the studies checked, under half of the shortfall reflects unresolved V genes, and no reason is known for the rest. V, J and clone size derive from that table, while D and trimming were established from the DNA sequence. Counted in this sample were some 130,000 clones; 87% of them appeared once. Of the sample, 2% to 3% falls within the top ten clones.

V gives up 7 bases and J gives up 1 base, and the segment between their germline ends measures 21 bases. CDR1 and CDR2, looked up from the germline V gene, are SGHDN and FVKESK. From cysteine to phenylalanine, the CDR3 is 17 amino acids long. The CDR3 DNA has 51 bases and is translated from base 1. The sequence was obtained from an adult who received the AZD1222 COVID-19 vaccine. Here the sequenced sample was peripheral blood, taken 28 days after the second AZD1222 dose. The chain joins TRBV14 to TRBJ2-3; the D gene is possibly TRBD2, with 5 bases matching. For the CDR3, the sequence is CASTGKVRVRGTDTQYF. The sequence in DNA is TGTGCCAGCACCGGAAAAGTGAGGGTGCGGGGCACAGATACGCAGTATTTT.